This TCR beta chain was observed in a study of cytomegalovirus exposure and HLA in healthy donors. General study results and limits: CMV antigen specificity of three CMV-associated chains was confirmed in vitro. Reported performance of the classifier showed diagnosis of cytomegalovirus status with high specificity and sensitivity. Rare TCR sequences dominated, though some public TCRs recurred in many donors.

The repertoire was sequenced with immunoSEQ multiplex PCR; TCRdb's copy has only in-frame clones and lacks some. The table includes some 170,000 clones, about 90% detected once. In germline, CDR1 is SGDLS, CDR2 YYNGEE. The CDR3 covers 14 residues. J was trimmed by 5 bases and V by 3 bases; bases with no gene match: 5. Comments on this clone: No antigen is known for it.

Material for sequencing was PBMCs. The J gene is TRBJ2-5, the V gene TRBV9; 9 positions agree with TRBD1. This TCR was sampled from a woman in her twenties or thirties in good health and CMV-seronegative. This chain's CDR3 is CASSAWDRAETQYF. The CDR3 region has the DNA TGTGCCAGCAGCGCCTGGGACAGGGCGGAGACCCAGTACTTC.